This T cell receptor (beta chain) emerged from a study of molecular identifiers for immune sequencing clone quantification. In the study overall: Four of five splits of RNA from about 20,000 or 100,000 naive CD8 cells were sequenced in replicates. The study's findings and limits: Clones with over 20 RNA copies captured over 97% of effector molecules but under 1% of naive ones.

Sorting recovered naive CD8 T cells on a CD8+CD4-CCR7+CD45RA+ profile. MiXCR, run by TCRdb on the PCR reads, gives a single entry per CDR3 protein. The sample consists of around 320,000 distinct CDR3 sequences, roughly 24% of them appearing once. Germline loops: CDR1 SGHDT, CDR2 YYEEEE. V lost 1 base and J lost 2, with 10 bases in between. CDR3 length: 15 residues. This clonotype was recorded a few times. Its antigen remains unknown. The receptor was isolated from a human donor in good health. Some libraries in this study had Jurkat cell RNA spiked in. The sample comprised naive CD8+ T cells from blood, with Jurkat cell RNA spiked in. Documented subset: FACS-sorted CD8+CD4-CCR7+CD45RA+ naive T cells. The chain couples TRBV5-6 to TRBJ2-1; D not certain. The CDR3 loop reads CASSLWQFPYNEQFF. Written as DNA, the CDR3 is TGTGCCAGCAGCTTGTGGCAGTTTCCCTACAATGAGCAGTTCTTC.